Below are 7 T cell receptor beta chains sequenced from a single sample in a study of blood T cell repertoires in COVID-19. Assay used: immunoSEQ multiplex PCR; TCRdb lists only in-frame clones, some missing. Counted here are 150,000 or so clones, over 65% occurring once; the ten biggest clones make up roughly 1.7%. Sequencing was performed on peripheral blood. These TCRs come from an elderly man with acute or convalescent COVID-19.

The chain links TRBV2 to TRBJ2-1, with a possible D match to TRBD2 (7 bases). CDR3 size: 16 residues. Trimming shortened V by 8 bases and J by 6 bases, and 23 bases separated the two germline ends. Per germline, CDR1 SNHLY and CDR2 FYNNEI. Here the CDR3 DNA reads TGTGCCAGCTTAAAGTTAGGGGGGGCCCAGACCAATGAGCAGTTCTTC. This codes for CASLKLGGAQTNEQFF.

The V gene is TRBV3-1 (or the pseudogene TRBV3-2), the J gene TRBJ1-1; possibly TRBD1 for D (5 bases). Germline loops: CDR1 LGHDT, CDR2 YNNKEL (reference sequence). The germline V and J ends were trimmed by 1 base and 0 bases, with 9 bases remaining between them. This CDR3 has 15 residues. The CDR3 reads CASSQAGGMNTEAFF. The CDR3 DNA is TGTGCCAGCAGCCAAGCGGGGGGGATGAACACTGAAGCTTTCTTT.

The V and J genes are TRBV5-1 and TRBJ1-5; D is undetermined. V shed 2 bases and J shed 4 bases, with 7 bases lying between them. Germline CDR1 SGHRS, CDR2 YFSETQ. CDR3 size: 13 residues. The CDR3 is CASSLDTNQPQHF. DNA of the CDR3: TGCGCCAGCAGCTTAGACACGAATCAGCCCCAGCATTTT. Combining the CDR3 with reference TRBV5-1 and TRBJ1-5 gives the whole variable domain KAGVTQTPRYLIKTRGQQVTLSCSPISGHRSVSWYQQTPGQGLQFLFEYFSETQRNKGNFPGRFSGRQFSNSRSEMNVSTLELGDSALYLCASSLDTNQPQHFGDGTRLSIL.

The chain combines TRBV18 with TRBJ2-7; 9 bases match TRBD1. Germline values: CDR1 KGHSH, CDR2 LQKENI. There are 13 residues in the CDR3. The V segment lost 3 bases and the J segment 5 bases; nucleotides outside the gene matches: 2. For the CDR3, the DNA is TGTGCCAGCTCACCGGGACAGGGTAACGAGCAGTACGTC. As protein: CASSPGQGNEQYV.

This clone was counted a few times. CDR3 protein: CASSITGGPYNEQFF. The CDR3, as DNA: TGTGCCAGTAGTATCACAGGGGGCCCCTACAATGAGCAGTTCTTC. The J gene is TRBJ2-1, the V gene TRBV19; 9 bases align to TRBD1. This CDR3 contains 15 residues. Germline lookup yields CDR1 LNHDA and CDR2 SQIVND (reference sequence). V trimming: 3 bases; J trimming: 2 bases; junction bases outside the gene matches: 2.

The V call is TRBV2, the J call TRBJ2-5; TRBD1 might be the D (5 bases). CDR1 is SNHLY and CDR2 is FYNNEI in the germline V gene. The ends were cut back, 10 bases at V and 1 base at J, with 19 bases in the middle. The CDR3 covers 15 residues. CDR3 amino acids: CATAQYSGIQETQYF. The CDR3 nucleotides read TGTGCCACCGCTCAATACTCAGGGATCCAAGAGACCCAGTACTTC. Full variable domain (missing parts from reference TRBV2 and TRBJ2-5): EPEVTQTPSHQVTQMGQEVILRCVPISNHLYFYWYRQILGQKVEFLVSFYNNEISEKSEIFDDQFSVERPDGSNFTLKIRSTKLEDSAMYFCATAQYSGIQETQYFGPGTRLLVL.

This chain connects TRBV3-1 (or the pseudogene TRBV3-2) to TRBJ2-3; D call uncertain. The CDR3 loop spans 15 amino acids. Trimming cost V 1 base and J 1 base, with 9 bases left between them. Germline-derived CDR1 and CDR2 are LGHDT and YNNKEL (reference sequence). CDR3 region: CASSQAGLGTDTQYF. Written as DNA, the CDR3 is TGTGCCAGCAGCCAAGCTGGCCTAGGCACAGATACGCAGTATTTT.